This T cell receptor (beta chain) comes out of a study of blood T cell repertoires in COVID-19. On the study more broadly: Spain, Italy and the United States supplied samples that represented acute and convalescent COVID-19.

Some clones are missing from TCRdb's copy, which holds only in-frame ones; the method was immunoSEQ multiplex PCR. This table has fewer than 300,000 clones, about 80% appearing once. Germline V gives CDR1 SGDLS, CDR2 YYNGEE. CDR3 length: 15 amino acids. V lost 4 bases and J 3 bases, leaving 14 bases between the germline ends. The rearrangement links TRBV9 to TRBJ2-1, with D tentatively TRBD1 (6 bases). The sequence was obtained from a woman aged 50 to 60 who had recovered from COVID-19. The source material was peripheral blood. CDR3 amino acids: CASSPRQALYNEQFF. The CDR3 region has the DNA TGTGCCAGCAGCCCCCGACAGGCCCTCTACAATGAGCAGTTCTTC.